The 4 T cell receptor beta chains below were found in one sample sequenced in a study of glioma-infiltrating T cells after dendritic cell vaccination. Repertoires were generated with immunoSEQ multiplex PCR, while TCRdb's copy carries only in-frame clones and drops some. Among about 82,000 clones listed, about 90% were seen once. The sample consisted of blood, taken before dendritic cell vaccination. The receptor source for this set is a human donor with glioblastoma.

The chain has TRBV4-2 and TRBJ2-3; 8 nucleotides agree with TRBD2. V trimming: 1 base; J trimming: 1 base; junction bases outside the gene matches: 1. Germline CDR1 reads LGHNA; CDR2 reads YNFKEQ. This CDR3 is 15 amino acids long. CDR3 nucleotide sequence: TGTGCCAGCAGCCAAGCGGGAGGGGGCACAGATACGCAGTATTTT. The encoded protein is CASSQAGGGTDTQYF.

The chain links TRBV9 to TRBJ2-5, with 7 bases that match TRBD2. The CDR3 loop spans 15 amino acids. The trim removed 0 bases at V and 0 bases at J, leaving 2 bases unmatched. Germline values: CDR1 SGDLS, CDR2 YYNGEE. In DNA form, the CDR3 reads TGTGCCAGCAGCGTAGGGGGGGGGTACCAAGAGACCCAGTACTTC. Residues: CASSVGGGYQETQYF.

This clone appeared once. V usage is TRBV15 and J usage is TRBJ1-5; 8 positions agree with TRBD1. Germline values: CDR1 LNHNV, CDR2 YYDKDF (reference sequence). The CDR3 length is 13 residues. V lost 5 bases and J lost 7; bases outside the gene matches: 4. This chain's CDR3 is CATSGQGSQPQHF. For the CDR3, the DNA is TGTGCCACCAGCGGACAGGGTTCCCAGCCCCAGCATTTT.

About this clone: One end of the junction does not line up with germline, which may come from a read error. V and J are TRBV23-1 and TRBJ2-3; possible D gene TRBD2, 6 bases. TRBV23-1 is annotated as an ORF whose role is uncertain. The length of the CDR3 is 16 residues. For the CDR3, the DNA is TGCGCCAGCATTCAACCTAGCGTACATAGCACAGATACGCAGTATTTT. As protein: CASIQPSVHSTDTQYF.